This section outlines one TCR beta chain sequence together with its context. The data stem from a study of T cell changes during pregnancy in multiple sclerosis. Sequencing used immunoSEQ multiplex PCR; TCRdb keeps in-frame clones, though not all of them. Here the sample spans around 45,000 clones, about nine tenths being singletons. The specimen was CD4+ T cells from peripheral blood mononuclear cells, collected in the third trimester of pregnancy. The sequence derives from a female donor with multiple sclerosis, enrolled in a pregnancy study.

The CDR3 nucleotides read TGTGCCAGCAGCTTCGGGACAGGGTCTCAGCCCCAGCATTTT. This gives the protein CASSFGTGSQPQHF. The J gene is TRBJ1-5, the V gene TRBV11-2; 9 bases agree with TRBD1. Trimming took 3 bases from V and 6 from J; bases not matched to a gene: 3. The CDR3 is 14 amino acids. CDR1 is SGHAT and CDR2 is FQNNGV in the germline V gene. The variable domain in full, with the rest retrieved from reference TRBV11-2 and TRBJ1-5, is EAGVAQSPRYKIIEKRQSVAFWCNPISGHATLYWYQQILGQGPKLLIQFQNNGVVDDSQLPKDRFSAERLKGVDSTLKIQPAKLEDSAVYLCASSFGTGSQPQHFGDGTRLSIL.